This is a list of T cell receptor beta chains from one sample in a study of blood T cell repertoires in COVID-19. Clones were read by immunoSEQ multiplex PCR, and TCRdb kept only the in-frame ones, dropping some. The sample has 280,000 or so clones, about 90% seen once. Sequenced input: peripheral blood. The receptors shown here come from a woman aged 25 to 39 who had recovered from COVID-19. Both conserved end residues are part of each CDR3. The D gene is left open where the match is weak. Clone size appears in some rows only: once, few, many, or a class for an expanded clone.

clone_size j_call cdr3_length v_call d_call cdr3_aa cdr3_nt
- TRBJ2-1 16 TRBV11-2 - CASSEGAAVSYNEQFF TGTGCCAGCAGTGAGGGAGCGGCCGTCTCCTACAATGAGCAGTTCTTC
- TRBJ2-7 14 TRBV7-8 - CASSLDRASYEQYF TGTGCCAGCAGCTTAGACAGGGCCTCCTACGAGCAGTACTTC
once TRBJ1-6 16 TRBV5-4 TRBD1 CASSSPGGQGNSPLHF TGTGCCAGCAGCTCACCAGGGGGGCAGGGGAATTCACCCCTCCACTTT
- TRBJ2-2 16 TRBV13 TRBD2 CASSPLAGGSSGELFF TGTGCCAGCAGTCCCCTAGCGGGAGGGAGTTCCGGGGAGCTGTTTTTT
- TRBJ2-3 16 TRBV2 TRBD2 CASSGTSGSKVDTQYF TGTGCCAGCAGTGGGACTAGCGGGAGTAAAGTAGATACGCAGTATTTT
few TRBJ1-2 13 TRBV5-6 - CASSSMQKYGYTF TGTGCCAGCAGCTCGATGCAGAAGTATGGCTACACCTTC
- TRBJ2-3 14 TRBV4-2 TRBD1 CASSGQVSTDTQYF TGTGCCAGCAGCGGACAGGTGAGCACAGATACGCAGTATTTT
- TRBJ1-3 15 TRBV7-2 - CASSLAPGSGNTIYF TGTGCCAGCAGCTTAGCGCCGGGCTCTGGAAACACCATATATTTT
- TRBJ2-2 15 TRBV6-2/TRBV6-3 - CASSYRGKGAGELFF TGTGCCAGCAGTTACAGGGGGAAGGGTGCCGGGGAGCTGTTTTTT
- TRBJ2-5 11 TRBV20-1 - CSASSGETQYF TGCAGTGCTTCCTCCGGGGAGACCCAGTACTTC
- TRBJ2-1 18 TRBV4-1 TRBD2 CASSRIDLGLAASNEQFF TGCGCCAGCAGCCGAATAGACTTGGGCCTAGCGGCCTCCAATGAGCAGTTCTTC
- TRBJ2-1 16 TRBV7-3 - CASSSTSPSSYNEQFF TGTGCCAGCAGCTCCACTAGCCCCAGCTCCTACAATGAGCAGTTCTTC
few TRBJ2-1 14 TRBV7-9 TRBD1 CASSPKGQYNEQFF TGTGCCAGCAGCCCAAAGGGACAGTACAATGAGCAGTTCTTC
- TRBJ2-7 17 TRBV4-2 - CASSLASGQGGYYEQYF TGTGCCAGCAGTCTCGCCTCTGGGCAGGGGGGATACTACGAGCAGTACTTC
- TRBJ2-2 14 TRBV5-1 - CASSLSRGTGELFF TGCGCCAGCAGCTTGAGTAGGGGAACCGGGGAGCTGTTTTTT
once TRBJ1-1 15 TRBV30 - CAWSVQGAVGTEAFF TGTGCCTGGAGTGTACAAGGGGCGGTTGGCACTGAAGCTTTCTTT
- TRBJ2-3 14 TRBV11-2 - CASSLVGPTDTQYF TGTGCCAGCAGCTTAGTCGGTCCCACAGATACGCAGTATTTT
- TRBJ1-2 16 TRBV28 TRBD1 CASSLSVGGLGYGYTF TGTGCCAGCAGTTTATCCGTAGGGGGCTTGGGCTATGGCTACACCTTC
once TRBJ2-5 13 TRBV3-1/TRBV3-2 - CASSQDQGETQYF TGTGCCAGCAGCCAAGATCAGGGGGAGACCCAGTACTTC
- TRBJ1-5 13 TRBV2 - CASVRGINQPQHF TGTGCCAGCGTCCGAGGTATCAATCAGCCCCAGCATTTT
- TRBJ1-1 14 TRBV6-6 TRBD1 CASSYFGTEDEAFF TGTGCCAGCAGTTACTTCGGGACAGAAGATGAAGCTTTCTTT
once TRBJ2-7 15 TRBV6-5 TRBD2 CASSRAGIGSYEQYF TGTGCCAGCAGCCGAGCGGGGATAGGGTCCTACGAGCAGTACTTC
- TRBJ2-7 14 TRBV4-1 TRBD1 CASSQYGTGAEQYF TGCGCCAGCAGCCAATACGGGACAGGGGCCGAGCAGTACTTC
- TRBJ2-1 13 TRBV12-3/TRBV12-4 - CASGGSTYNEQFF TGTGCCAGCGGCGGGTCGACCTACAATGAGCAGTTCTTC
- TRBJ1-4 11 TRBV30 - CACLTGGGLFF TGTGCCTGCCTTACCGGGGGAGGACTGTTTTTT
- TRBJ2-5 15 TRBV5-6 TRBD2 CASNPSGAYQETQYF TGTGCCAGCAACCCTAGCGGGGCTTACCAAGAGACCCAGTACTTC
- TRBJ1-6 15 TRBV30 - CAWSVPVEGNSPLHF TGTGCCTGGAGTGTACCCGTTGAGGGAAATTCACCCCTCCACTTT
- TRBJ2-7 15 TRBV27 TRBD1 CASRYGTGASYEQYF TGTGCCAGCAGATATGGGACAGGGGCGTCCTACGAGCAGTACTTC
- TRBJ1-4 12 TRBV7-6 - CASSFSNEKLFF TGTGCCAGCAGCTTCTCGAATGAAAAACTGTTTTTT
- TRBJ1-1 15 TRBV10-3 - CAISARHKLNTEAFF TGTGCCATCAGTGCCAGACACAAGTTGAACACTGAAGCTTTCTTT
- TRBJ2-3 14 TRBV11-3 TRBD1 CASSPGTDTDTQYF TGTGCCAGCAGCCCAGGGACAGACACAGATACGCAGTATTTT
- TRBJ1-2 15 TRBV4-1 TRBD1 CASSPGQGNAYGYTF TGCGCCAGCAGCCCGGGACAGGGGAATGCCTATGGCTACACCTTC
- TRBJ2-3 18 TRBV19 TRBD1 CASSILTGGLRSTDTQYF TGTGCCAGTAGTATCCTAACAGGGGGCCTACGAAGCACAGATACGCAGTATTTT